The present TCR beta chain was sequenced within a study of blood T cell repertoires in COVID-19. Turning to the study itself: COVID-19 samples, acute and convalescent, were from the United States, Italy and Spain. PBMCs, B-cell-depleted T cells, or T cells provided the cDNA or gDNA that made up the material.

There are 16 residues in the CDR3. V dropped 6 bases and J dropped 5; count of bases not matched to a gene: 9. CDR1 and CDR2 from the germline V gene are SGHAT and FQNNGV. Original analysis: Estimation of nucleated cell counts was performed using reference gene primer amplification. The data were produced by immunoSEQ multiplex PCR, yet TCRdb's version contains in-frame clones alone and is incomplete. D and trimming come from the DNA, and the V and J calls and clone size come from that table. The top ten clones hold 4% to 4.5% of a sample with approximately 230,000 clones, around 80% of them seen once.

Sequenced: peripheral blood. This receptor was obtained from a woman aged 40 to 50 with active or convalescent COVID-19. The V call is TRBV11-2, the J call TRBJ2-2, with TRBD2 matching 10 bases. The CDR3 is CASSSPKTSGTGELFF. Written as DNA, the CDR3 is TGTGCCAGCAGTTCGCCGAAGACTAGCGGGACCGGGGAGCTGTTTTTT.